The 22 T cell receptor beta chains below come from one sample, sequenced in a study of cytomegalovirus exposure and HLA in healthy donors. Amplification used 60 Vbeta primers and 13 Jbeta primers. Data came from immunoSEQ multiplex PCR; TCRdb stores just in-frame clones and leaves some out. The sample records 110,000 to 150,000 clones, about four fifths being singletons. Sequencing used PBMCs. These receptors originate from a middle-aged man in good health and CMV-seronegative.

This chain uses TRBV10-3 with TRBJ2-2, with TRBD2 as a possible D gene (7 bases). The CDR3 length is 16 residues. V lost 6 bases and J lost 5, with 19 bases in between. Per the germline V gene, CDR1 is ENHRY and CDR2 is SYGVKD. The CDR3 sequence: CAISRSGGGRTGELFF. CDR3 DNA sequence: TGTGCCATCAGCCGCTCGGGGGGCGGGAGAACCGGGGAGCTGTTTTTT.

The V and J genes are TRBV30 and TRBJ2-5; TRBD2 agrees at 10 bases. Matching the DNA end better, TRBJ2-7 makes the J call doubtful. From germline, CDR1 is GTSNPN and CDR2 SVGIG (reference sequence). CDR3 length equals 14 residues. DNA of the CDR3: TGTGCCTGGACCCTGGGGCTAGCGGGGGTCGAGCAGTACTTC. Amino acid sequence: CAWTLGLAGVEQYF.

This chain links TRBV30 with TRBJ2-1; the D gene is possibly TRBD2 (6 bases). The CDR3 runs 13 residues. Trimming pared 5 bases from V and 5 bases from J, leaving 13 bases between. The germline V gene encodes CDR1 GTSNPN and CDR2 SVGIG (reference sequence). The CDR3 DNA follows: TGTGCCTGGGAGGCGCGGGGAAACAATGAGCAGTTCTTC. Translation: CAWEARGNNEQFF.

The chain has TRBV9 and TRBJ2-3, with 8 bases lining up with TRBD2. This CDR3 is 14 amino acids long. V was clipped by 5 bases and J by 4 bases; unmatched bases: 6. Germline V gene data show CDR1 as SGDLS and CDR2 as YYNGEE. This CDR3 reads CASRGRGGSDTQYF. DNA of the CDR3: TGTGCCAGCAGAGGGCGCGGGGGGTCAGATACGCAGTATTTT.

The chain is built from TRBV6-4 and TRBJ2-6; TRBD1 might be the D (6 bases). CDR3 size: 16 residues. V was cut by 0 bases and J by 0 bases, with 6 bases left in between. Looked up from germline, CDR1 is MRHNA and CDR2 is SNTAGT. The CDR3 sequence: CASSDSGGSGANVLTF. The CDR3 DNA sequence: TGTGCCAGCAGTGACTCAGGGGGCTCTGGGGCCAACGTCCTGACTTTC.

This chain uses TRBV6-5 with TRBJ1-4; possible D gene TRBD1, 6 bases. Germline V gives CDR1 MNHEY, CDR2 SVGAGI. The CDR3 consists of 14 residues. V shed 6 bases and J shed 1 base, with 9 bases lying between them. The CDR3, as DNA: TGTGCCAGCAGACTAGGGGGAACTAATGAAAAACTGTTTTTT. This gives the protein CASRLGGTNEKLFF.

This chain links TRBV27 with TRBJ2-7; 10 bases match TRBD2. Per the germline V gene, CDR1 is MNHEY and CDR2 is SMNVEV (reference sequence). Germline trimming cut 6 bases from V and 0 bases from J; bases unmatched to any gene: 5. This CDR3 spans 15 amino acids. The DNA of the CDR3 is TGTGCCAGCAGGGCTAGCGGGGGATCCTCCTACGAGCAGTACTTC. It codes for CASRASGGSSYEQYF.

The chain couples TRBV13 to TRBJ1-6, with TRBD1 matching 8 bases. The CDR3 consists of 19 residues. The V segment lost 0 bases and the J segment 6 bases; nucleotides outside the gene matches: 13. CDR1 is PRHDT and CDR2 is FYEKMQ in the germline V gene (reference sequence). CDR3 loop: CASSLGGRRDRFFNSPLHF. In nucleotides, the CDR3 is TGTGCCAGCAGCTTAGGAGGGCGCCGGGACAGGTTTTTTAATTCACCCCTCCACTTT.

CDR3 coding DNA: TGCGCCAGCAGCCAAAGGGGGGGGCTGAGTGGCTACACCTTC. Its protein is CASSQRGGLSGYTF. This chain joins TRBV4-3 and TRBJ1-2; perhaps TRBD1 as D (6 bases). The CDR3 totals 14 residues. Trimming left V 2 bases short and J 7 bases short, with 14 bases between. Germline V gene data show CDR1 as LGHNA and CDR2 as YSLEER.

V usage is TRBV7-2 and J usage is TRBJ1-5, with D uncertain. This CDR3 has 14 residues. CDR1 and CDR2 from the germline V gene are SGHTA and FQGNSA. Trimming stripped 4 bases from V and 1 base from J, with 8 bases between. The CDR3 coding sequence is TGTGCCAGCAGCTCCGACACGAGCAATCAGCCCCAGCATTTT. Translated, it gives CASSSDTSNQPQHF.

In DNA form, the CDR3 reads TGTGCCAGCAGCCGCAGCGGGGGGGCCACATACAATGAGCAGTTCTTC. Its protein is CASSRSGGATYNEQFF. The chain employs TRBV7-8 and TRBJ2-1, with 10 positions matching TRBD2. The CDR3 is made up of 16 amino acids. Germline V gene lookup returns CDR1 SGHVS and CDR2 FQNEAQ. Trimming took 5 bases from V and 4 from J; bases not matched to a gene: 8.

V usage is TRBV11-2 and J usage is TRBJ2-7, with TRBD1 identical over 11 bases. The trim removed 6 bases at V and 2 bases at J, leaving 6 bases unmatched. CDR3 length equals 15 residues. The germline gives CDR1 SGHAT, CDR2 FQNNGV. CDR3 sequence: CASSFGTGGTYEQYF. The DNA for the CDR3 is TGTGCCAGCAGTTTCGGGACAGGGGGAACCTACGAGCAGTACTTC.

This chain connects TRBV21-1 to TRBJ2-2; the table's D call TRBD2 went unverified against the DNA. TRBV21-1 is flagged as a pseudogene. The CDR3 contains 19 residues. CDR3 in DNA: TGTGCCAGCAGCAAAGAATTTACCACTAGCGGGGGGCACACCGGGGAGCTGTTTTTT. This codes for CASSKEFTTSGGHTGELFF.

The chain couples TRBV27 to TRBJ2-1, with 9 bases identical to TRBD1. CDR3 size: 18 residues. From germline, CDR1 is MNHEY and CDR2 SMNVEV (reference sequence). The V and J ends lost 0 bases and 7 bases, in that order; junction bases with no gene match: 13. The CDR3 loop reads CASSLSVPGTGFSNEQFF. The CDR3, as DNA: TGTGCCAGCAGTTTATCAGTCCCGGGGACAGGGTTTTCGAATGAGCAGTTCTTC.

V gene TRBV30 combines with J gene TRBJ1-6; TRBD1 agrees at 7 bases. V lost 7 bases, J lost 6 bases, and 12 bases stayed unmatched. Per the germline V gene, CDR1 is GTSNPN and CDR2 is SVGIG (reference sequence). The CDR3 length is 15 residues. CDR3 amino acids: CAYTPGGIRNSPLHF. In DNA form, the CDR3 reads TGTGCCTACACTCCAGGGGGGATTCGTAATTCACCCCTCCACTTT. The whole variable domain, filled in from reference TRBV30 and TRBJ1-6, reads SQTIHQWPATLVQPVGSPLSLECTVEGTSNPNLYWYRQAAGRGLQLLFYSVGIGQISSEVPQNLSASRPQDRQFILSSKKLLLSDSGFYLCAYTPGGIRNSPLHFGNGTRLTVT.

The chain uses TRBV2 and TRBJ2-7; D might be TRBD1 (5 bases). V was clipped by 4 bases and J by 5 bases, with 12 bases between them. The germline gives CDR1 SNHLY, CDR2 FYNNEI. The CDR3 consists of 13 residues. CDR3 nucleotides: TGTGCCAGCAGTGGGCAGGGTATCCACGAGCAGTACTTC. It encodes CASSGQGIHEQYF.

This rearrangement joins TRBV19 to TRBJ1-2, with D possibly being TRBD1 (5 bases). This CDR3 has 14 amino acids. The V end was cut by 0 bases, the J end by 2 bases, with 7 bases between. Germline CDR1 LNHDA, CDR2 SQIVND (reference sequence). CDR3 DNA sequence: TGTGCCAGTAGTATAGATCCAGGGAACTATGGCTACACCTTC. Its translation is CASSIDPGNYGYTF.

The rearrangement links TRBV7-8 to TRBJ1-6; TRBD1 might be the D (5 bases). CDR3 size: 12 residues. V dropped 11 bases and J dropped 6 bases, with 11 bases sitting between them. Germline values: CDR1 SGHVS, CDR2 FQNEAQ. In DNA, the CDR3 is TGTGCCTACCGAGACAGTAATTCACCCCTCCACTTT. This gives the protein CAYRDSNSPLHF. The whole variable domain, filled in from reference TRBV7-8 and TRBJ1-6, reads GAGVSQSPRYKVAKRGQDVALRCDPISGHVSLFWYQQALGQGPEFLTYFQNEAQLDKSGLPSDRFFAERPEGSVSTLKIQRTQQEDSAVYLCAYRDSNSPLHFGNGTRLTVT.

The gene calls are TRBV29-1 and TRBJ2-3; 9 bases line up with TRBD2. Germline loops: CDR1 SQVTM, CDR2 ANQGSEA. The J segment lost 3 bases and the V segment lost 3 bases, leaving 4 bases of the junction unmatched. This CDR3 comprises 14 residues. The CDR3 is CSVEVSGSTDTQYF. For the CDR3, the DNA is TGCAGCGTTGAGGTTAGCGGGAGTACAGATACGCAGTATTTT.

This chain joins TRBV5-6 and TRBJ2-3; TRBD2 is a possible D gene (6 bases). Germline CDR1 is SGHDT and CDR2 is YYEEEE. This CDR3 contains 16 residues. The germline V and J ends were trimmed by 1 base and 2 bases, with 14 bases remaining between them. CDR3 residues: CASSLFRRAHTDTQYF. Here the CDR3 DNA reads TGTGCCAGCAGCTTGTTTAGGAGGGCTCACACAGATACGCAGTATTTT.

The chain combines TRBV6-1 with TRBJ1-5; D unclear. Trimming pared 6 bases from V and 7 bases from J, leaving 13 bases between. CDR1 is MNHNS, CDR2 SASEGT, per germline. This CDR3 region has 13 residues. The CDR3: CASSSVVIQPQHF. CDR3 nucleotide sequence: TGTGCCAGCAGCAGCGTAGTTATCCAGCCCCAGCATTTT.

This clone was observed a single time. Compared with germline, one end of the junction differs, possibly owing to a read error. This rearrangement joins TRBV14 to TRBJ2-7; possible D gene TRBD2, 6 bases. Germline loops: CDR1 SGHDN, CDR2 FVKESK. The CDR3 is 12 residues long. The CDR3 DNA reads as TGTGCCAGCAGCCAAGATCGGCGCAGGGAGGTCTTC. Protein product: CASSQDRRREVF.